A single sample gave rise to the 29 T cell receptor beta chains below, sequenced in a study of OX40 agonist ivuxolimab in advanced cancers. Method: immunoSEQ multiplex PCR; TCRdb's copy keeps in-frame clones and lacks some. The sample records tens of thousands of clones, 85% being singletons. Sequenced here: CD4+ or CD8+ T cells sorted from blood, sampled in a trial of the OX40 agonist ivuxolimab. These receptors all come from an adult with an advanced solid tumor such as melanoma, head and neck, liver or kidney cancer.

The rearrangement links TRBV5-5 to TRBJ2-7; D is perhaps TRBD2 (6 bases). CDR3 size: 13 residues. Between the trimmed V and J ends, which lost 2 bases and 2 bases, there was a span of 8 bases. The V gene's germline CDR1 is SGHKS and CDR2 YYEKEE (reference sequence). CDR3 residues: CASSFGGTYEQYF. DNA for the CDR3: TGTGCCAGCAGCTTTGGAGGGACCTACGAGCAGTACTTC.

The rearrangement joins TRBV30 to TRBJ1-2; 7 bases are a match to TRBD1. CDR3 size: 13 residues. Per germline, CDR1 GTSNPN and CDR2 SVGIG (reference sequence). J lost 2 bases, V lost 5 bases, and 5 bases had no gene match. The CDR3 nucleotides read TGTGCCTGGCTAGGACAGGAAAACTATGGCTACACCTTC. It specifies CAWLGQENYGYTF.

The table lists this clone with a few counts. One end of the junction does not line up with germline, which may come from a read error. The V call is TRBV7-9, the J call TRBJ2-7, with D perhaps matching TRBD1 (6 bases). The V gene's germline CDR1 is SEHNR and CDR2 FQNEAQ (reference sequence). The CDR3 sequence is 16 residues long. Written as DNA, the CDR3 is TGTGCCAGCACCTTAGGGGCTACAGGGCGCGGCTACGAGCAGTACTTC. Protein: CASTLGATGRGYEQYF.

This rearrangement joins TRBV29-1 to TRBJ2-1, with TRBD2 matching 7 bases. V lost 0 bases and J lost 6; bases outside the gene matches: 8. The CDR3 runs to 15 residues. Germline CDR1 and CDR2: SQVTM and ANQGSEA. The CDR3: CSVEELGGISNEQFF. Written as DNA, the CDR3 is TGCAGCGTTGAAGAGTTGGGGGGGATAAGCAATGAGCAGTTCTTC.

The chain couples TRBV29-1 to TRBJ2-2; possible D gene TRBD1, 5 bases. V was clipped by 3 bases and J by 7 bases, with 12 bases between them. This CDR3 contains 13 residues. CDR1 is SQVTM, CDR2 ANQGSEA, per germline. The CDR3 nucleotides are TGCAGCGTTGATGGCAGGGTCCACGGGGAGCTGTTTTTT. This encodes CSVDGRVHGELFF.

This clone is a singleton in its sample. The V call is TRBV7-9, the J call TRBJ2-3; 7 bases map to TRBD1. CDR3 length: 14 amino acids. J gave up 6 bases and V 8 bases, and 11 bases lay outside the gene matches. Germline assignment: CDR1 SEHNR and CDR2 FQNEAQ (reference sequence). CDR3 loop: CASGQGQAFDTQYF. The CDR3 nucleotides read TGTGCCAGCGGCCAAGGACAGGCCTTTGATACGCAGTATTTT.

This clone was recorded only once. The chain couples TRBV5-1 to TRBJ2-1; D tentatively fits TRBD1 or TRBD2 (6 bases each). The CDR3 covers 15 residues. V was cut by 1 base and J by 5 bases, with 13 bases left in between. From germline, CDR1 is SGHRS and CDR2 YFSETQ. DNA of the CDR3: TGCGCCAGCAGCTTGTCGGCGGGACAAAACAATGAGCAGTTCTTC. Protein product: CASSLSAGQNNEQFF.

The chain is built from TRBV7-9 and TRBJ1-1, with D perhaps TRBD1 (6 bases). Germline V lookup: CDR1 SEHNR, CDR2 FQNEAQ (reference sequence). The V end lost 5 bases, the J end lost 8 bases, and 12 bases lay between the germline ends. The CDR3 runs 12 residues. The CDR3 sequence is CASSRGQPEAFF. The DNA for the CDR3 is TGTGCCAGCAGCCGAGGACAGCCCGAAGCTTTCTTT.

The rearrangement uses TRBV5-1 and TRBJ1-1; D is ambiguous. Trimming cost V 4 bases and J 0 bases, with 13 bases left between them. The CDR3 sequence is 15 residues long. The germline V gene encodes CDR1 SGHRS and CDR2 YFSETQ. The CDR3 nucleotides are TGCGCCAGCAGCCGCGAGGTGCCCATGAACACTGAAGCTTTCTTT. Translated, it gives CASSREVPMNTEAFF.

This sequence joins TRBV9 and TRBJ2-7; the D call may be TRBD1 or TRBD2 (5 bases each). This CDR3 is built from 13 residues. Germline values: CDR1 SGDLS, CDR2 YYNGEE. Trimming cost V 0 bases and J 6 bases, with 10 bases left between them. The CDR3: CASSVEGEPEQYF. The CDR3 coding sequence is TGTGCCAGCAGCGTAGAAGGGGAGCCCGAGCAGTACTTC.

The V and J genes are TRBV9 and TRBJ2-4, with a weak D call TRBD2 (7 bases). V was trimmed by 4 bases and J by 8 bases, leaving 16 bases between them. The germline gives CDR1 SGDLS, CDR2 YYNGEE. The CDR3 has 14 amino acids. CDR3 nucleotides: TGTGCCAGCAGCCCCGGGGGGCCGAGGGACATTCAGTACTTC. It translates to CASSPGGPRDIQYF.

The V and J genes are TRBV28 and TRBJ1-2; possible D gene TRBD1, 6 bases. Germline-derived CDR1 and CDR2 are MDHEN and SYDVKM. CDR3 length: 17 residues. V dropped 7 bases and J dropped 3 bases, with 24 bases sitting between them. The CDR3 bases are TGTGCCAGCACGTCGGGTGGGGGCGCGGGATCTGACTATGGCTACACCTTC. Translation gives CASTSGGGAGSDYGYTF.

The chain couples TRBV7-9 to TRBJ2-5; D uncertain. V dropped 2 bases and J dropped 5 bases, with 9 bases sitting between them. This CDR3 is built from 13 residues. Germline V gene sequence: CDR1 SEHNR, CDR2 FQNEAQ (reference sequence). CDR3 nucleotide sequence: TGTGCCAGCAGCTTAACGCCATGGGAGACCCAGTACTTC. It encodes CASSLTPWETQYF. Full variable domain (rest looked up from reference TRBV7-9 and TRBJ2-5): DTGVSQNPRHKITKRGQNVTFRCDPISEHNRLYWYRQTLGQGPEFLTYFQNEAQLEKSRLLSDRFSAERPKGSFSTLEIQRTEQGDSAMYLCASSLTPWETQYFGPGTRLLVL.

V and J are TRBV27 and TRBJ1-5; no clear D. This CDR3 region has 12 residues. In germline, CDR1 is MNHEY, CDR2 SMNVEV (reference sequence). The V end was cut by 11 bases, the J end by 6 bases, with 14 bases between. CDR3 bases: TGTGCCGCTGGGGAGTTAGGTCAGCCCCAGCATTTT. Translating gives CAAGELGQPQHF.

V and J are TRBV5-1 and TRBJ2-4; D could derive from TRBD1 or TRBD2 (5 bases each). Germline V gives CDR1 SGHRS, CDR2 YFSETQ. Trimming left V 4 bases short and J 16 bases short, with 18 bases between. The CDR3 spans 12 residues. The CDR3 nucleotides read TGCGCCAGCAGCCCTACCGGGACCGAAAGATACTTC. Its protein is CASSPTGTERYF.

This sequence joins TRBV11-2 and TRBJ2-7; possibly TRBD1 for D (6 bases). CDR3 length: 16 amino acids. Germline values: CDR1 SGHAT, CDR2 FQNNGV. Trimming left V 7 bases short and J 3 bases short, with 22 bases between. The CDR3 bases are TGTGCCAGCAACCGAAGCCCCGGACAGCCGAACTACGAGCAGTACTTC. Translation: CASNRSPGQPNYEQYF.

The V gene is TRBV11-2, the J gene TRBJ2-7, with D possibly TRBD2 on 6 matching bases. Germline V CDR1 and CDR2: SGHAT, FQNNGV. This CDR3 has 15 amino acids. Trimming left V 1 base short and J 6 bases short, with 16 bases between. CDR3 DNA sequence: TGTGCCAGCAGCTTAGTCGGGACTGGCTCCCTCGAGCAGTACTTC. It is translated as CASSLVGTGSLEQYF.

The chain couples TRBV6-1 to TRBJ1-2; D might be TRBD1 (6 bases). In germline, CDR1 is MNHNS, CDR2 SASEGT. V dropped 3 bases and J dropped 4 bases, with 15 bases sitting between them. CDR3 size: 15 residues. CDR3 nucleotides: TGTGCCAGCAGTGACTCGGGGGCGTGGGGCTATGGCTACACCTTC. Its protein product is CASSDSGAWGYGYTF.

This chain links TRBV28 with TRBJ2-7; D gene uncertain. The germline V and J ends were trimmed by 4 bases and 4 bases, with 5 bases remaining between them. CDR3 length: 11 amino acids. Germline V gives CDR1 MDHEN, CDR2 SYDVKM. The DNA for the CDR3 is TGTGCCAGCAGTTCCATTTACGAGCAGTACTTC. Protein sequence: CASSSIYEQYF.

The CDR3 is CASSTNRDRRGYTF. The DNA for the CDR3 is TGTGCCAGCAGCACAAACAGGGACCGGAGGGGCTACACCTTC. The chain has TRBV9 and TRBJ1-2; D possibly corresponds to TRBD1 (6 bases). Trimming took 4 bases from V and 8 from J, leaving 18 bases between them. This CDR3 comprises 14 residues. Germline CDR1 and CDR2: SGDLS and YYNGEE. The variable domain in full, with the rest retrieved from reference TRBV9 and TRBJ1-2, is DSGVTQTPKHLITATGQRVTLRCSPRSGDLSVYWYQQSLDQGLQFLIQYYNGEERAKGNILERFSAQQFPDLHSELNLSSLELGDSALYFCASSTNRDRRGYTFGSGTRLTVV.

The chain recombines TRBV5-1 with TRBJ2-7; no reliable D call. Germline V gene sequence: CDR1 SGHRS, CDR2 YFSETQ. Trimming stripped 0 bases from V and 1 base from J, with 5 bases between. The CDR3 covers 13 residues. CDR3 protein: CASSLVKSYEQYF. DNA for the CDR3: TGCGCCAGCAGCTTGGTTAAGTCCTACGAGCAGTACTTC.

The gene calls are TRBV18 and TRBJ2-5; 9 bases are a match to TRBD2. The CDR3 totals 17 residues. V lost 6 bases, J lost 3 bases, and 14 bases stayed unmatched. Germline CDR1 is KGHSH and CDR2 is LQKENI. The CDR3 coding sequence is TGTGCCAGCTCCGCCATCGCCGGTAGCGGGGGAAAAGAGACCCAGTACTTC. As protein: CASSAIAGSGGKETQYF.

Here the CDR3 DNA reads TGTGCCAGCAGCTTACTCAGGGGGCCCTATGGCTACACCTTC. Encoded protein: CASSLLRGPYGYTF. J is TRBJ1-2 and V is TRBV11-2, with 8 bases aligning to TRBD1. Looked up from germline, CDR1 is SGHAT and CDR2 is FQNNGV. The J segment lost 4 bases and the V segment lost 2 bases, leaving 3 bases of the junction unmatched. The CDR3 runs to 14 residues.

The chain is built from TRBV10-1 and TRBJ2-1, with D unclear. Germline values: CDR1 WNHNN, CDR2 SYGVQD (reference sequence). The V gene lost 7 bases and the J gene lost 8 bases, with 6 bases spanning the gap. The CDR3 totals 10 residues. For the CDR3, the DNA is TGCGCCAGCAAGAGATATGAGCAGTTCTTC. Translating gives CASKRYEQFF.

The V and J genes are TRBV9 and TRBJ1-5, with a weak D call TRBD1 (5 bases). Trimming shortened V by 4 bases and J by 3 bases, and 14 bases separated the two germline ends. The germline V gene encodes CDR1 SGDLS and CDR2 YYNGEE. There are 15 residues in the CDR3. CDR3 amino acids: CASSSWDGVNQPQHF. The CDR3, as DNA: TGTGCCAGCAGCTCGTGGGACGGAGTCAATCAGCCCCAGCATTTT.

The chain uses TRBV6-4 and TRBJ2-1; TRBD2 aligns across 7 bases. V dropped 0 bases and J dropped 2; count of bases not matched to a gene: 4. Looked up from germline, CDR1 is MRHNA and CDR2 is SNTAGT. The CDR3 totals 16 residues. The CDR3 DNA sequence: TGTGCCAGCAGTGACTCTGGACTAGAACCCTACAATGAGCAGTTCTTC. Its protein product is CASSDSGLEPYNEQFF.

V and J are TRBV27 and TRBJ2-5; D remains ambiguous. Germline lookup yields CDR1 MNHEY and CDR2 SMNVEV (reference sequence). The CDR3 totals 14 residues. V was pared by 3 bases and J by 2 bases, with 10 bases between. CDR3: CASSFLGPQETQYF. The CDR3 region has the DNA TGTGCCAGCAGTTTTCTCGGACCGCAAGAGACCCAGTACTTC.

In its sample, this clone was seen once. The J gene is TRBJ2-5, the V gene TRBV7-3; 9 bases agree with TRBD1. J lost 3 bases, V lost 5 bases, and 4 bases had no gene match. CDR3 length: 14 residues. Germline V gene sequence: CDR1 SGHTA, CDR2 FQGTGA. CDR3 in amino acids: CASSPDRGEETQYF. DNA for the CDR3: TGTGCCAGCAGCCCGGACAGGGGCGAAGAGACCCAGTACTTC.

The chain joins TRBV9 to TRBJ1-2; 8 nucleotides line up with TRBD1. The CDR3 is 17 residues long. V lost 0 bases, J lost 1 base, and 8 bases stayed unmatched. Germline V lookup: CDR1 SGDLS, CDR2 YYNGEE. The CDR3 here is CASSVDEGTGGNYGYTF. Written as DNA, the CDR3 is TGTGCCAGCAGCGTAGACGAGGGGACAGGTGGTAACTATGGCTACACCTTC.